Following are 16 T cell receptor beta chains from one sample sequenced in a study of T cells after yellow fever vaccination. TCRdb recomputed calls from the 5' RACE reads with MiXCR, one row per CDR3 protein. The top ten clones hold less than 0.95% of a sample with under 150,000 distinct CDR3 sequences, approximately 7.7% of them seen once. The source was CD4+ T cells sorted from PBMCs, collected 5 days after the yellow fever booster vaccination. These receptors were taken from a man aged 30 to 45 who received the YFV17D yellow fever vaccine.

Ten or more counts support this clonotype. The chain links TRBV7-9 to TRBJ2-1, with D unclear. The germline V gene has CDR1 SEHNR and CDR2 FQNEAQ (reference sequence). V gave up 4 bases and J gave up 6 bases, with 1 base separating them. The CDR3 contains 10 residues. CDR3 bases: TGTGCCAGCAGCTCCAATGAGCAGTTCTTC. It encodes CASSSNEQFF. Full variable domain (remainder filled in from reference TRBV7-9 and TRBJ2-1): DTGVSQNPRHKITKRGQNVTFRCDPISEHNRLYWYRQTLGQGPEFLTYFQNEAQLEKSRLLSDRFSAERPKGSFSTLEIQRTEQGDSAMYLCASSSNEQFFGPGTRLTVL.

This clonotype was seen ten or more times. CDR3 residues: CASSQPHPRRQRGTNEQFF. The CDR3 DNA is TGCGCCAGCAGTCAACCCCACCCGCGAAGACAGAGGGGCACCAATGAGCAGTTCTTC. The chain uses TRBV23-1 and TRBJ2-1, with D possibly being TRBD1 or TRBD2 (5 bases each). TRBV23-1 is treated as an ORF (open reading frame) with a function not yet certain. This CDR3 is 19 amino acids long. Trimming left V 2 bases short and J 6 bases short, with 26 bases between.

Of note for this clonotype: A much larger clone lies one base from this, so it may be a read error. The chain links TRBV6-5 to TRBJ2-1; TRBD2 agrees at 10 bases. The CDR3 loop spans 14 amino acids. J gave up 7 bases and V 6 bases, and 6 bases lay outside the gene matches. The V gene's germline CDR1 is MNHEY and CDR2 SVGAGI. The CDR3 DNA is TGTGCCAGCAGCTACCCACTAGCGGGAAATGAGCAGTTCTTC. Encoded protein: CASSYPLAGNEQFF.

This clonotype was recorded at least ten times. V is TRBV20-1 and J is TRBJ2-1; 15 bases fit TRBD2. The V segment lost 1 base and the J segment 14 bases; nucleotides outside the gene matches: 3. The germline gives CDR1 DFQATT, CDR2 SNEGSKA (reference sequence). This CDR3 has 13 amino acids. The CDR3 nucleotides read TGCAGTGCTAGAGGGACTAGCGGGAGGGCCGAGTTCTTC. Amino acids: CSARGTSGRAEFF.

This clonotype was recorded at least ten times. This chain links TRBV12-3 or TRBV12-4 with TRBJ2-2; TRBD2 might be the D (5 bases). The CDR3 totals 13 residues. Trimming left V 5 bases short and J 7 bases short, with 11 bases between. CDR3 region: CASSAGWGGELFF. The CDR3 region has the DNA TGTGCCAGCAGTGCGGGTTGGGGCGGGGAGCTGTTTTTT.

This clonotype was detected many times. The chain joins TRBV24-1 to TRBJ2-2; 13 nucleotides match TRBD2. The CDR3 has 16 amino acids. The germline V gene has CDR1 KGHDR and CDR2 SFDVKD. The J segment lost 4 bases and the V segment lost 4 bases, leaving 2 bases of the junction unmatched. The DNA of the CDR3 is TGTGCCACCAGTGACGGACTAGCGGGAGTCACCGGGGAGCTGTTTTTT. As protein: CATSDGLAGVTGELFF.

This clonotype occurred many times. This chain joins TRBV11-2 and TRBJ2-1; TRBD2 might be the D (5 bases). The length of the CDR3 is 15 residues. Germline V gene sequence: CDR1 SGHAT, CDR2 FQNNGV. V dropped 5 bases and J dropped 8 bases, with 19 bases sitting between them. The CDR3 coding sequence is TGTGCCAGCAGCCCCGGGGTCTTAATGGGCCATGAGCAGTTCTTC. This codes for CASSPGVLMGHEQFF.

This clonotype was picked up many times. The rearrangement joins TRBV2 to TRBJ2-3, with TRBD2 matching 11 bases. The CDR3 has 19 residues. CDR1 is SNHLY, CDR2 FYNNEI, per germline. The V and J ends lost 4 bases and 0 bases, in that order; junction bases with no gene match: 12. CDR3 in amino acids: CASSAYPSGLAVSTDTQYF. CDR3 bases: TGTGCCAGCAGTGCCTACCCCTCGGGACTAGCGGTTAGCACAGATACGCAGTATTTT.

V and J are TRBV5-4 and TRBJ2-3; TRBD2 aligns across 11 bases. Trimming took 4 bases from V and 2 from J; bases not matched to a gene: 6. Germline CDR1 is SGHNT and CDR2 is YYREEE (reference sequence). The CDR3 has 16 residues. The chain's CDR3 is CASSQGTSGYTDTQYF. The CDR3 DNA is TGTGCCAGCAGCCAGGGGACTAGCGGTTACACAGATACGCAGTATTTT.

This clonotype was counted many times. The V and J genes are TRBV20-1 and TRBJ2-5, with a possible D match to TRBD1 (5 bases). The CDR3 is 12 residues long. Germline V CDR1 and CDR2: DFQATT, SNEGSKA (reference sequence). V was trimmed by 4 bases and J by 5 bases, leaving 11 bases between them. CDR3 sequence reads: CSATRQWETQYF. The CDR3, as DNA: TGCAGTGCTACTCGACAGTGGGAGACCCAGTACTTC.

This clonotype was detected ten times or more. The V call is TRBV11-2, the J call TRBJ2-1, with 11 bases that match TRBD2. Looked up from germline, CDR1 is SGHAT and CDR2 is FQNNGV. The V gene end was trimmed by 5 bases and the J gene end by 9 bases; junction bases not matched to a gene: 6. This CDR3 is built from 14 residues. The DNA for the CDR3 is TGTGCCAGCAGCCCCCTTAGCGGGAGGGTTGAGCAGTTCTTC. Translating gives CASSPLSGRVEQFF.

This CDR3 reads CASSLSPGRVETQYF. The DNA for the CDR3 is TGTGCCAGCAGCTTAAGTCCTGGCAGGGTGGAGACCCAGTACTTC. V usage is TRBV7-2 and J usage is TRBJ2-5; tentatively, D is TRBD1 (5 bases). This CDR3 has 15 amino acids. Trimming took 2 bases from V and 5 from J, leaving 15 bases between them. Per the germline V gene, CDR1 is SGHTA and CDR2 is FQGNSA.

This clonotype was counted ten times or more. V and J are TRBV7-2 and TRBJ1-5; D is unclear. Trimming left V 2 bases short and J 5 bases short, with 7 bases between. The germline CDR1 and CDR2 sequences are SGHTA and FQGNSA. The CDR3 is 13 residues long. CDR3 sequence: CASSLYVYQPQHF. Written as DNA, the CDR3 is TGTGCCAGCAGCTTATATGTTTATCAGCCCCAGCATTTT.

This clonotype was recorded at least ten times. This chain joins TRBV28 and TRBJ2-2; D ambiguous. This CDR3 comprises 11 residues. Trimming cost V 7 bases and J 6 bases, with 6 bases left between them. Germline V gene sequence: CDR1 MDHEN, CDR2 SYDVKM. The CDR3 coding sequence is TGTGCCAGCACCTTTTCCGGGGAGCTGTTTTTT. Amino acid sequence: CASTFSGELFF.

This clonotype showed up many times. The genes are TRBV28 and TRBJ2-7; TRBD2 matches at 9 bases. CDR3 length: 13 residues. The germline V gene encodes CDR1 MDHEN and CDR2 SYDVKM. V was clipped by 7 bases and J by 6 bases; unmatched bases: 7. CDR3 loop: CASTSSGALEQYF. The CDR3, as DNA: TGTGCCAGCACCTCTAGCGGGGCCCTCGAGCAGTACTTC.

This clonotype was seen ten or more times. The rearrangement uses TRBV3-1 and TRBJ2-2, with 10 bases lining up with TRBD2. Germline V gene sequence: CDR1 LGHDT, CDR2 YNNKEL (reference sequence). V trimming: 1 base; J trimming: 5 bases; junction bases outside the gene matches: 4. The CDR3 consists of 16 residues. The CDR3 protein is CASSQASGRGTGELFF. CDR3 coding DNA: TGTGCCAGCAGCCAAGCGAGCGGGAGGGGGACCGGGGAGCTGTTTTTT.